Shown below are 24 T cell receptor beta chains from a single sample sequenced in a study of OX40 agonist ivuxolimab in advanced cancers. Clones were read by immunoSEQ multiplex PCR, and TCRdb kept only the in-frame ones, dropping some. The table shows about 39,000 clones, with 75% to 85% occurring only once. The sample consisted of CD4+ or CD8+ T cells sorted from blood, taken in a trial of the OX40 agonist ivuxolimab. These receptor sequences come from an adult with an advanced solid tumor such as melanoma, head and neck, liver or kidney cancer.

This clone was picked up one time. This sequence joins TRBV9 and TRBJ2-1; D uncertain. The CDR3 is 16 amino acids. Trimming pared 0 bases from V and 5 bases from J, leaving 15 bases between. Germline V lookup: CDR1 SGDLS, CDR2 YYNGEE. CDR3 residues: CASSVGPMGRDNEQFF. DNA of the CDR3: TGTGCCAGCAGCGTAGGACCGATGGGCAGAGACAATGAGCAGTTCTTC.

The V and J genes are TRBV7-6 and TRBJ1-2, with a tentative D call TRBD1 (5 bases). The germline V and J ends were trimmed by 1 base and 5 bases, with 11 bases remaining between them. This CDR3 is 14 amino acids long. CDR1 and CDR2 (germline): SGHVS, FNYEAQ. CDR3 sequence reads: CASSLGWGEYGYTF. Written as DNA, the CDR3 is TGTGCCAGCAGCTTAGGATGGGGGGAGTATGGCTACACCTTC.

The chain uses TRBV6-1 and TRBJ1-1, with TRBD1 matching over 9 bases. This CDR3 spans 15 amino acids. Germline CDR1 MNHNS, CDR2 SASEGT. J gave up 4 bases and V 2 bases, and 5 bases lay outside the gene matches. CDR3 sequence: CASSEHRGQGTEAFF. The CDR3, as DNA: TGTGCCAGCAGTGAACACAGGGGGCAGGGCACTGAAGCTTTCTTT.

In DNA, the CDR3 is TGTGCCAGCAGTTACGGGGGGGTGGACACTGAAGCTTTCTTT. Translated: CASSYGGVDTEAFF. This rearrangement joins TRBV6-5 to TRBJ1-1, with a weak D call TRBD1 (5 bases). Trimming stripped 2 bases from V and 3 bases from J, with 10 bases between. There are 14 residues in the CDR3. The germline CDR1 and CDR2 sequences are MNHEY and SVGAGI.

This clone is termed medium-sized. The chain couples TRBV19 to TRBJ1-5, with D uncertain. With 1 base removed from V and 2 bases from J, the gap between germline ends came to 0 bases. Germline-derived CDR1 and CDR2 are LNHDA and SQIVND (reference sequence). The CDR3 is 12 amino acids. The chain's CDR3 is CASSIGNQPQHF. DNA for the CDR3: TGTGCCAGTAGTATAGGCAATCAGCCCCAGCATTTT.

The V call is TRBV7-9, the J call TRBJ1-1; D call uncertain. Germline CDR1 and CDR2: SEHNR and FQNEAQ (reference sequence). V was clipped by 5 bases and J by 1 base, with 5 bases between them. The CDR3 consists of 12 residues. This chain's CDR3 is CASSRRNTEAFF. For the CDR3, the DNA is TGTGCCAGCAGCAGACGGAACACTGAAGCTTTCTTT.

The chain has TRBV15 and TRBJ2-1; TRBD2 aligns across 7 bases. The CDR3 contains 13 residues. The J segment lost 13 bases and the V segment lost 5 bases, leaving 11 bases of the junction unmatched. Germline lookup yields CDR1 LNHNV and CDR2 YYDKDF (reference sequence). The CDR3 DNA sequence: TGTGCCACCAGCCGGGGAACTAGCGCCCGCCAGTTCTTC. Its translation is CATSRGTSARQFF.

The CDR3: CASSPGPDQGYGYTF. CDR3 DNA sequence: TGTGCCAGCAGCCCCGGACCAGACCAAGGCTATGGCTACACCTTC. The J gene is TRBJ1-2, the V gene TRBV11-1; D is uncertain. CDR3 length: 15 amino acids. CDR1 and CDR2 from the germline V gene are SGHAT and FQDESV (reference sequence). V was pared by 5 bases and J by 4 bases, with 17 bases between.

The chain uses TRBV6-1 and TRBJ1-1; tentative D call: TRBD1 (5 bases). The V and J ends lost 10 bases and 6 bases respectively, with 18 bases between them. CDR1 is MNHNS and CDR2 is SASEGT in the germline V gene. This CDR3 region has 13 residues. The CDR3 DNA reads as TGTGCCAACAGCCAGGGTGATTTTCCTGAAGCTTTCTTT. Protein product: CANSQGDFPEAFF.

In its sample, this clone was seen a few times. The J gene is TRBJ2-5, the V gene TRBV5-6; either TRBD1 or TRBD2 may fit D (5 bases each). Between the trimmed V and J ends, which lost 4 bases and 1 base, there was a span of 17 bases. Germline CDR1 and CDR2: SGHDT and YYEEEE. The CDR3 runs 16 residues. CDR3 protein: CASSTIRGAVQETQYF. CDR3 DNA: TGTGCCAGCAGCACAATCCGAGGGGCAGTCCAAGAGACCCAGTACTTC.

The chain joins TRBV27 to TRBJ2-7; D unresolved. This CDR3 has 15 residues. The germline V and J ends were trimmed by 1 base and 6 bases, with 16 bases remaining between them. CDR1 and CDR2 (germline): MNHEY, SMNVEV (reference sequence). The CDR3 is CASSLLASTPLEQYF. The CDR3 nucleotides are TGTGCCAGCAGTTTATTGGCCTCAACCCCCCTCGAGCAGTACTTC.

The chain is built from TRBV29-1 and TRBJ1-1; TRBD1 might be the D (5 bases). The CDR3 is 13 residues long. Trimming took 4 bases from V and 7 from J, leaving 16 bases between them. Germline values: CDR1 SQVTM, CDR2 ANQGSEA. The CDR3 nucleotides read TGCAGCGTTGGCAGGTCCCGAAGGGGTGAAGCTTTCTTT. Amino acids: CSVGRSRRGEAFF.

The genes are TRBV18 and TRBJ2-3; D possibly matches TRBD1 or TRBD2 (5 bases each). V was cut by 2 bases and J by 3 bases, with 12 bases left in between. CDR1 KGHSH and CDR2 LQKENI come from the germline V gene. The CDR3 spans 15 residues. The CDR3 nucleotides read TGTGCCAGCTCACCATCGGGGAAGGGGACAGATACGCAGTATTTT. Amino acids: CASSPSGKGTDTQYF. The entire variable domain, with the rest obtained from reference TRBV18 and TRBJ2-3, is as follows: NAGVMQNPRHLVRRRGQEARLRCSPMKGHSHVYWYRQLPEEGLKFMVYLQKENIIDESGMPKERFSAEFPKEGPSILRIQQVVRGDSAAYFCASSPSGKGTDTQYFGPGTRLTVL.

The chain carries TRBV5-1 and TRBJ2-3; no definite D call. The CDR3 has 11 residues. V was pared by 1 base and J by 4 bases, with 1 base between. CDR1 is SGHRS, CDR2 YFSETQ, per germline. The CDR3 here is CASSLSDTQYF. DNA for the CDR3: TGCGCCAGCAGCTTGTCAGATACGCAGTATTTT.

J is TRBJ2-2 and V is TRBV5-4; 9 bases are a match to TRBD2. This CDR3 spans 17 amino acids. V was clipped by 0 bases and J by 0 bases; unmatched bases: 3. Per the germline V gene, CDR1 is SGHNT and CDR2 is YYREEE (reference sequence). CDR3 coding DNA: TGTGCCAGCAGCTTGGAGGCTAGCGGGGCGAACACCGGGGAGCTGTTTTTT. It encodes CASSLEASGANTGELFF.

This clone was picked up one time. The J gene is TRBJ2-1, the V gene TRBV6-4; 11 bases line up with TRBD2. This CDR3 contains 15 residues. V shed 5 bases and J 6 bases; nucleotides not matched to a gene: 6. In germline, CDR1 is MRHNA, CDR2 SNTAGT. In DNA form, the CDR3 reads TGTGCCAGCAGTCTCACTAGCGGGAGAGGCAATGAGCAGTTCTTC. Protein sequence: CASSLTSGRGNEQFF.

The J gene is TRBJ2-1, the V gene TRBV5-1; the match to TRBD1 covers 8 bases. CDR3 length: 15 amino acids. Germline V gives CDR1 SGHRS, CDR2 YFSETQ. V was pared by 2 bases and J by 7 bases, with 8 bases of the junction left unmatched. The CDR3 reads CASSLQGVMYNEQFF. CDR3 coding DNA: TGCGCCAGCAGCTTACAGGGGGTGATGTATAATGAGCAGTTCTTC.

The chain is built from TRBV25-1 and TRBJ1-1; D gene unclear. This CDR3 spans 13 amino acids. CDR1 is MGHDK, CDR2 SYGVNS, per germline. Trimming took 4 bases from V and 4 from J, leaving 10 bases between them. The DNA for the CDR3 is TGTGCCAGCAGTGTGACGGGTGGCACTGAAGCTTTCTTT. Protein product: CASSVTGGTEAFF.

The chain carries TRBV7-8 and TRBJ2-1; the D gene is possibly TRBD2 (5 bases). There are 15 residues in the CDR3. Germline assignment: CDR1 SGHVS and CDR2 FQNEAQ. The germline V and J ends were trimmed by 1 base and 3 bases, with 10 bases remaining between them. The CDR3 here is CASSLGLALYNEQFF. DNA for the CDR3: TGTGCCAGCAGCTTAGGTCTAGCACTCTACAATGAGCAGTTCTTC.

The chain employs TRBV4-1 and TRBJ1-2; TRBD1 matches at 9 bases. The CDR3 is 14 residues long. CDR1 and CDR2 from the germline V gene are MGHRA and YSYEKL. V was clipped by 0 bases and J by 7 bases; unmatched bases: 3. The CDR3 is CASSQEGTGFGYTF. CDR3 DNA: TGCGCCAGCAGCCAAGAAGGGACAGGGTTTGGCTACACCTTC.

This chain links TRBV7-7 with TRBJ2-3; D may correspond to TRBD1 or TRBD2 (5 bases each). Looked up from germline, CDR1 is SSHAT and CDR2 is FNYEAQ (reference sequence). The CDR3 runs 14 residues. With 1 base removed from V and 4 bases from J, the gap between germline ends came to 9 bases. The CDR3 DNA reads as TGTGCCAGCAGCTTAGAATGGGGGTCAGATACGCAGTATTTT. Translating gives CASSLEWGSDTQYF. Together with reference TRBV7-7 and TRBJ2-3, the CDR3 gives the full variable domain: GAGVSQSPRYKVTKRGQDVTLRCDPISSHATLYWYQQALGQGPEFLTYFNYEAQPDKSGLPSDRFSAERPEGSISTLTIQRTEQRDSAMYRCASSLEWGSDTQYFGPGTRLTVL.

The V gene is TRBV19, the J gene TRBJ2-4, with D uncertain. The V gene's germline CDR1 is LNHDA and CDR2 SQIVND (reference sequence). V dropped 4 bases and J dropped 5 bases, with 12 bases sitting between them. The CDR3 runs 14 residues. CDR3 in DNA: TGTGCCAGTAGTACTTACAAAAGCGAAAACATTCAGTACTTC. Translation gives CASSTYKSENIQYF.

CDR3 in amino acids: CASSLAPNSGYEQYV. CDR3 coding DNA: TGTGCCAGCAGCTTGGCCCCGAATAGCGGATACGAGCAGTACGTC. This chain connects TRBV5-6 to TRBJ2-7, with D tentatively TRBD2 (6 bases). The germline V and J ends were trimmed by 0 bases and 4 bases, with 14 bases remaining between them. Germline V lookup: CDR1 SGHDT, CDR2 YYEEEE. CDR3 length: 15 residues.

This clone has just a few counts. The rearrangement joins TRBV2 to TRBJ2-2; 7 positions agree with TRBD1. This CDR3 is 14 amino acids long. Per germline, CDR1 SNHLY and CDR2 FYNNEI. Trimming took 7 bases from V and 3 from J; bases not matched to a gene: 5. The CDR3 sequence: CASTSTGDTGELFF. CDR3 in DNA: TGTGCCAGCACTAGTACAGGGGACACCGGGGAGCTGTTTTTT.